This TCR beta chain is from a study of blood T cell repertoires in COVID-19. Overall study context: Samples representing acute and convalescent COVID-19 were sourced from the United States, Italy and Spain. From T cells, B-cell-depleted T cells, or PBMCs came the material, which was cDNA or gDNA.

The CDR3 has 15 amino acids. V dropped 3 bases and J dropped 0; count of bases not matched to a gene: 7. CDR1 and CDR2 (germline): DFQATT, SNEGSKA (reference sequence). Measured with immunoSEQ multiplex PCR; TCRdb has only the in-frame clones, and not every one. The sample consists of more than 250,000 clones, around nine tenths of them appearing once. Grouping used clinical history reported by participants in a survey and questionnaire. Among Cohort 3 donors, those recovered had two negative PCRs, clearance, or symptom resolution. The sequence was collected from a woman under 30 who had recovered from COVID-19. J is TRBJ2-7 and V is TRBV20-1; 8 bases are shared with TRBD2. The sequenced sample consisted of PBMCs or T cells enriched from blood (not recorded which). CDR3 protein: CSASLGLESSYEQYF. In DNA form, the CDR3 reads TGCAGTGCTAGTCTGGGACTAGAAAGCTCCTACGAGCAGTACTTC.